The 26 T cell receptor beta chains given below trace back to one sample, sequenced in a study of response to subunit inactivated influenza vaccine. Via MiXCR, TCRdb re-called the RT-PCR reads, giving one row per CDR3 protein. The sample has some 550,000 distinct CDR3 sequences, roughly 25% seen once. These data are also associated with another study on T cells expressing NK-cell markers. That paper adds: TCR beta cDNA was generated via 5'RACE template switching incorporating UMIs.

Specimen: CD4+ T cells sorted from PBMCs, collected roughly 12 days after vaccination. The receptors come from a man between 50 and 59 years old who received an inactivated influenza vaccine.

V is TRBV7-9 and J is TRBJ2-1; 11 nucleotides line up with TRBD2. With V trimmed by 4 bases and J by 6 bases, 11 bases remained unmatched. The CDR3 loop spans 17 amino acids. Germline V gene data show CDR1 as SEHNR and CDR2 as FQNEAQ (reference sequence). The CDR3 DNA sequence: TGTGCCAGCAGCTCTTACACGACTAGCGGGGAGGTCAATGAGCAGTTCTTC. This sequence encodes CASSSYTTSGEVNEQFF.

This clonotype came up many times. The chain is built from TRBV5-1 and TRBJ1-2, with 8 bases identical to TRBD1. The germline V gene encodes CDR1 SGHRS and CDR2 YFSETQ. The V gene end was trimmed by 4 bases and the J gene end by 5 bases; junction bases not matched to a gene: 13. The CDR3 covers 16 residues. The DNA of the CDR3 is TGCGCCAGCAGCGGCGGACAGGGATTAAGGGAATATGGCTACACCTTC. Translation gives CASSGGQGLREYGYTF.

This clonotype came up a few times. The V call is TRBV7-6, the J call TRBJ2-7; a possible D gene is TRBD1 (6 bases). CDR1 is SGHVS and CDR2 is FNYEAQ in the germline V gene. V was pared by 1 base and J by 6 bases, with 10 bases between. The CDR3 is 13 amino acids. The CDR3 bases are TGTGCCAGCAGCTTAGATCAGGGGAGCGAGCAGTACTTC. It encodes CASSLDQGSEQYF. The full variable domain, in which reference TRBV7-6 and TRBJ2-7 provide the parts outside the CDR3, is GAGVSQSPRYKVTKRGQDVALRCDPISGHVSLYWYRQALGQGPEFLTYFNYEAQQDKSGLPNDRFSAERPEGSISTLTIQRTEQRDSAMYRCASSLDQGSEQYFGPGTRLTVT.

The rearrangement uses TRBV4-2 and TRBJ2-3, with TRBD1 identical over 7 bases. V shed 1 base, J shed 12 bases, and the junction held 10 bases outside the gene matches. Per the germline V gene, CDR1 is LGHNA and CDR2 is YNFKEQ. CDR3 size: 14 residues. CDR3 loop: CASSQGQRDSRQYF. Here the CDR3 DNA reads TGTGCCAGCAGCCAAGGTCAAAGGGACAGCCGTCAGTATTTT.

This chain links TRBV12-3 or TRBV12-4 with TRBJ2-1; TRBD2 agrees at 9 bases. V was pared by 2 bases and J by 13 bases, with 6 bases of the junction left unmatched. The CDR3 length is 13 residues. CDR3 sequence: CASSLSAGGEQFF. In nucleotides, the CDR3 is TGTGCCAGCAGTTTATCTGCGGGGGGGGAACAGTTCTTC.

The chain carries TRBV5-1 and TRBJ2-3; D call uncertain. With 8 bases removed from V and 2 bases from J, the gap between germline ends came to 18 bases. CDR1 and CDR2 from the germline V gene are SGHRS and YFSETQ. The CDR3 runs to 15 residues. CDR3 loop: CASRRRPDPTDTQYF. Here the CDR3 DNA reads TGCGCCAGTAGACGACGGCCAGATCCCACAGATACGCAGTATTTT.

This chain joins TRBV9 and TRBJ1-5; the D is unclear. The CDR3 extends over 14 amino acids. Germline V lookup: CDR1 SGDLS, CDR2 YYNGEE. The V gene lost 0 bases and the J gene lost 5 bases, with 9 bases spanning the gap. CDR3: CASSVGAGDQPQHF. The CDR3 DNA is TGTGCCAGCAGCGTAGGGGCGGGTGATCAGCCCCAGCATTTT.

The genes are TRBV4-1 and TRBJ2-1; 9 nucleotides agree with TRBD2. After removal of 3 bases from V and 4 bases from J, the junction contained 4 bases not matched to a gene. This CDR3 comprises 15 residues. Germline V gene data show CDR1 as MGHRA and CDR2 as YSYEKL. CDR3 sequence (DNA): TGCGCCAGCAGCCAGTTGAGCGGGGGGTACAATGAGCAGTTCTTC. It translates to CASSQLSGGYNEQFF.

A few counts support this clonotype. V gene TRBV5-1 combines with J gene TRBJ1-2; unclear D gene. The germline V gene has CDR1 SGHRS and CDR2 YFSETQ. Trimming left V 0 bases short and J 2 bases short, with 14 bases between. This CDR3 contains 16 residues. The CDR3 sequence is CASSLVGSSLNYGYTF. In DNA, the CDR3 is TGCGCCAGCAGCTTGGTTGGCAGTTCCCTAAACTATGGCTACACCTTC. Supplemented by reference TRBV5-1 and TRBJ1-2, the full variable domain reads KAGVTQTPRYLIKTRGQQVTLSCSPISGHRSVSWYQQTPGQGLQFLFEYFSETQRNKGNFPGRFSGRQFSNSRSEMNVSTLELGDSALYLCASSLVGSSLNYGYTFGSGTRLTVV.

This rearrangement joins TRBV4-2 to TRBJ2-3, with D tentatively TRBD2 (6 bases). The CDR3 is made up of 16 amino acids. With 10 bases removed from V and 1 base from J, the gap between germline ends came to 21 bases. Germline loops: CDR1 LGHNA, CDR2 YNFKEQ. The CDR3 region has the DNA TGTGCCATGGGCCCCGGCCCTGGCGGGGGCACAGATACGCAGTATTTT. Residues: CAMGPGPGGGTDTQYF.

The rearrangement joins TRBV6-2 or TRBV6-3 to TRBJ2-2; 9 bases line up with TRBD1. The junction had 13 bases not matched to a gene; V was cut back by 6 bases and J by 5 bases. CDR3 size: 17 residues. Germline V lookup: CDR1 MNHEY, CDR2 SVGEGT. The CDR3 loop is CASSPYSGTGRTGELFF. The CDR3 DNA follows: TGTGCCAGCAGCCCATACTCCGGGACAGGGCGAACCGGGGAGCTGTTTTTT.

V is TRBV24-1 and J is TRBJ2-1; 8 bases map to TRBD2. The CDR3 loop spans 20 amino acids. Trimming removed 0 bases from V and 0 bases from J; junction bases left unmatched: 12. Looked up from germline, CDR1 is KGHDR and CDR2 is SFDVKD. The CDR3 bases are TGTGCCACCAGTGATTTGCCCCCCGCGGGGGGCCTAAGCTCCTACAATGAGCAGTTCTTC. The encoded protein is CATSDLPPAGGLSSYNEQFF.

This clonotype has more than one count but fewer than ten. V usage is TRBV5-1 and J usage is TRBJ2-3; D may match TRBD1 or TRBD2 (6 bases each). The germline V and J ends were trimmed by 4 bases and 4 bases, with 13 bases remaining between them. The germline V gene encodes CDR1 SGHRS and CDR2 YFSETQ. This CDR3 is 14 amino acids long. CDR3 protein: CASSRVGGPDTQYF. CDR3 DNA sequence: TGCGCCAGCAGCAGGGTCGGGGGCCCAGATACGCAGTATTTT.

The genes are TRBV20-1 and TRBJ1-1, with D possibly being TRBD1 (5 bases). Per germline, CDR1 DFQATT and CDR2 SNEGSKA (reference sequence). V lost 3 bases to trimming and J lost 0 bases, with 11 bases between them. The CDR3 has 14 amino acids. The CDR3 reads CSASGRGVNTEAFF. DNA for the CDR3: TGCAGTGCTAGTGGTAGGGGAGTGAACACTGAAGCTTTCTTT.

A few counts support this clonotype. The gene calls are TRBV7-9 and TRBJ1-4; D is possibly TRBD1 (6 bases). Trimming took off 5 bases at V and 4 bases at J, with 11 bases between the two ends. Germline loops: CDR1 SEHNR, CDR2 FQNEAQ (reference sequence). This CDR3 has 14 residues. The DNA for the CDR3 is TGTGCCAGCAGCGCAGGGGAAATTAATGAAAAACTGTTTTTT. Translating gives CASSAGEINEKLFF.

This clonotype was seen more than once but under ten times. V and J are TRBV20-1 and TRBJ2-7; D gene uncertain. Trimming took off 0 bases at V and 3 bases at J, with 12 bases between the two ends. The CDR3 contains 14 residues. Germline lookup yields CDR1 DFQATT and CDR2 SNEGSKA (reference sequence). The CDR3 region is CSARDPDTGYEQYF. The CDR3 DNA sequence: TGCAGTGCTAGAGATCCCGACACGGGCTACGAGCAGTACTTC.

CDR3 region: CSARDLRGTQYF. CDR3 DNA: TGCAGTGCTAGAGATCTCCGGGGGACCCAGTACTTC. This chain links TRBV20-1 with TRBJ2-5, with D possibly being TRBD2 (5 bases). V was trimmed by 0 bases and J by 7 bases, leaving 9 bases between them. There are 12 residues in the CDR3. Per germline, CDR1 DFQATT and CDR2 SNEGSKA (reference sequence).

The table lists this clonotype with many counts. This chain connects TRBV20-1 to TRBJ1-5; no firm D call. Trimming left V 3 bases short and J 0 bases short, with 6 bases between. The CDR3 runs 13 residues. Germline assignment: CDR1 DFQATT and CDR2 SNEGSKA (reference sequence). The chain's CDR3 is CSARGGSNQPQHF. In DNA, the CDR3 is TGCAGTGCTAGGGGAGGTAGCAATCAGCCCCAGCATTTT.

This CDR3 reads CADRRWEAYNEQFF. CDR3 DNA: TGTGCCGACAGGAGGTGGGAGGCCTACAATGAGCAGTTCTTC. The chain carries TRBV2 and TRBJ2-1; D may match TRBD1 or TRBD2 (6 bases each). This CDR3 comprises 14 residues. Looked up from germline, CDR1 is SNHLY and CDR2 is FYNNEI. V lost 11 bases and J lost 2, with 16 bases in between.

The V and J genes are TRBV5-1 and TRBJ2-5, with TRBD2 as a possible D gene (5 bases). The CDR3 runs 14 residues. V was cut by 0 bases and J by 4 bases, with 10 bases left in between. The germline V gene has CDR1 SGHRS and CDR2 YFSETQ. CDR3 amino acids: CASSLAFGRETQYF. In DNA, the CDR3 is TGCGCCAGCAGCTTGGCCTTTGGGAGAGAGACCCAGTACTTC.

This clonotype was recorded a few times. The CDR3 here is CASSAHLGARETQYF. The CDR3 nucleotides read TGTGCCAGCAGCGCACACCTCGGGGCCCGGGAGACCCAGTACTTC. The rearrangement uses TRBV7-9 and TRBJ2-5; D tentatively reads TRBD1 or TRBD2 (5 bases each). V gave up 5 bases and J gave up 5 bases, with 18 bases separating them. Germline V gene sequence: CDR1 SEHNR, CDR2 FQNEAQ (reference sequence). The CDR3 covers 15 residues.

CDR3 bases: TGCAGTGCTAGAACTATACAACTGAACACTGAAGCTTTCTTT. Translation gives CSARTIQLNTEAFF. The chain links TRBV20-1 to TRBJ1-1, with no clear D. Deletions cut 2 bases from V and 0 bases from J, with 10 bases between. CDR3 size: 14 residues. CDR1 and CDR2 from the germline V gene are DFQATT and SNEGSKA (reference sequence).

This clonotype has only a few counts. This chain connects TRBV5-1 to TRBJ2-5, with D perhaps TRBD2 (6 bases). Germline V gene lookup returns CDR1 SGHRS and CDR2 YFSETQ. The CDR3 is 15 amino acids. V dropped 5 bases and J dropped 1 base, with 15 bases sitting between them. CDR3: CASRIGSGGQETQYF. The CDR3 nucleotides are TGCGCCAGCAGAATAGGTAGCGGAGGCCAAGAGACCCAGTACTTC.

This clonotype showed up just a few times. The CDR3 region is CASSLERGPTAEQYF. The CDR3 DNA reads TGTGCCAGCAGCTTAGAACGTGGCCCCACGGCCGAGCAGTACTTC. The chain links TRBV7-2 to TRBJ2-7, with unresolved D. The CDR3 loop spans 15 amino acids. Trimming removed 1 base from V and 6 bases from J, with 16 bases in between. Germline CDR1 SGHTA, CDR2 FQGNSA. The full variable domain, completed using reference TRBV7-2 and TRBJ2-7, is GAGVSQSPSNKVTEKGKDVELRCDPISGHTALYWYRQSLGQGLEFLIYFQGNSAPDKSGLPSDRFSAERTGGSVSTLTIQRTQQEDSAVYLCASSLERGPTAEQYFGPGTRLTVT.

V and J are TRBV7-2 and TRBJ2-1, with D perhaps matching TRBD1 or TRBD2 (6 bases each). Germline-derived CDR1 and CDR2 are SGHTA and FQGNSA. V was shortened by 7 bases and J by 0 bases, with 16 bases between the two germline ends. The CDR3 covers 16 residues. CDR3 sequence (DNA): TGTGCCAGCACCCTGCTAGGGGGAGGCTCCTACAATGAGCAGTTCTTC. Amino acid sequence: CASTLLGGGSYNEQFF.

This clonotype was observed a few times. This chain links TRBV6-1 with TRBJ1-2; TRBD1 aligns across 7 bases. Per germline, CDR1 MNHNS and CDR2 SASEGT. The CDR3 has 16 amino acids. The V and J ends lost 4 bases and 1 base, in that order; junction bases with no gene match: 9. The CDR3 region has the DNA TGTGCCAGCAGTGGATTGGGACAGCGGTATAACTATGGCTACACCTTC. Its translation is CASSGLGQRYNYGYTF.